This T cell receptor (beta chain) came from a study of human CD8 memory T cell subsets. Making the TCR beta libraries relied on UMI-labeled 5' RACE. From the 5' RACE reads, TCRdb lists one entry per CDR3 protein and no DNA. The sample has roughly 5,600 distinct CDR3 sequences. CDR1 LNHDA and CDR2 SQIVND come from the germline V gene (reference sequence). There are 14 residues in the CDR3. Findings of the study overall: Chao1 estimates suggested stem-like memory T cells were more diverse than precursor exhausted T cells. Few clonotypes were shared between stem-like memory and precursor exhausted T cells.

On this clonotype: The antigen remains undetermined.

Material for sequencing was CD8+ effector memory T cells (TEM) sorted from PBMCs. The sample's subset: effector memory CD8 T cells, CCR7- CD45RO+ CD95+. The chain couples TRBV19 to TRBJ2-1; TCRdb's D gene call, TRBD1, goes unchecked for lack of DNA. This clonotype was obtained from a human donor in good health. CDR3 in amino acids: CASSILWGNNEQFF. Looking up the rest from reference TRBV19 and TRBJ2-1 gives the full variable domain: DGGITQSPKYLFRKEGQNVTLSCEQNLNHDAMYWYRQDPGQGLRLIYYSQIVNDFQKGDIAEGYSVSREKKESFPLTVTSAQKNPTAFYLCASSILWGNNEQFFGPGTRLTVL.